Below, 9 T cell receptor beta chains from the same sample are listed, as sequenced in a study of Graves' ophthalmopathy and Graves' hyperthyroidism. TCR beta CDR3 amplification used RNA transcripts. First-round RT-PCR relied on HTBI primers, and a second-round multiplex PCR came next. TCRdb itself ran the multiplex PCR reads through MiXCR, one entry per CDR3 protein. The sample includes about 210,000 distinct CDR3 sequences, 25% to 35% of them seen just once. Input material: peripheral blood. The source is a man aged 45-60 years with Graves' ophthalmopathy.

This clonotype turned up a few times. The chain has TRBV6-5 and TRBJ2-5; TRBD1 or TRBD2 may be the D gene (5 bases each). CDR1 and CDR2 (germline): MNHEY, SVGAGI. The CDR3 is 13 residues long. Trimming removed 2 bases from V and 7 bases from J, with 11 bases in between. CDR3 in amino acids: CASSYPARGTQYF. CDR3 nucleotides: TGTGCCAGCAGTTACCCAGCGAGGGGGACCCAGTACTTC.

This rearrangement joins TRBV28 to TRBJ1-1; D perhaps matches TRBD1 (6 bases). This CDR3 contains 14 residues. Germline V gives CDR1 MDHEN, CDR2 SYDVKM. Trimming cost V 2 bases and J 3 bases, with 10 bases left between them. CDR3 coding DNA: TGTGCCAGCAGTTTACGGGGGGCGTACACTGAAGCTTTCTTT. This codes for CASSLRGAYTEAFF.

The V and J genes are TRBV18 and TRBJ1-1; no reliable D call. This CDR3 comprises 16 residues. CDR1 is KGHSH, CDR2 LQKENI, per germline. V shed 6 bases and J shed 3 bases, with 20 bases lying between them. The CDR3 coding sequence is TGTGCCAGCTCCACCTCGGTCGAATTCTTGGACACTGAAGCTTTCTTT. Residues: CASSTSVEFLDTEAFF.

The table lists this clonotype with many counts. This rearrangement joins TRBV20-1 to TRBJ2-2, with 10 bases identical to TRBD1. The V gene end was trimmed by 5 bases and the J gene end by 3 bases; junction bases not matched to a gene: 6. This CDR3 has 15 residues. Germline assignment: CDR1 DFQATT and CDR2 SNEGSKA (reference sequence). The CDR3 bases are TGCAGTGCTGCCGACAGGGGGCGCCACACCGGGGAGCTGTTTTTT. As protein: CSAADRGRHTGELFF.

This clonotype was counted ten times or more. V and J are TRBV4-2 and TRBJ2-5; TRBD2 matches at 10 bases. Unmatched junction bases numbered 4, after V lost 2 bases and J lost 4 bases. The CDR3 runs 15 residues. Per the germline V gene, CDR1 is LGHNA and CDR2 is YNFKEQ. The CDR3 spells CASSQPRTSGETQYF. The DNA for the CDR3 is TGTGCCAGCAGCCAACCCCGGACTAGCGGAGAGACCCAGTACTTC.

This clonotype was detected ten times or more. V is TRBV28 and J is TRBJ2-5, with 8 bases fitting TRBD2. The CDR3 is 14 amino acids. V shed 6 bases and J 4 bases; nucleotides not matched to a gene: 7. CDR1 is MDHEN, CDR2 SYDVKM, per germline. The CDR3 spells CASRRGGEGETQYF. The CDR3, as DNA: TGTGCCAGCAGACGGGGGGGAGAGGGAGAGACCCAGTACTTC.

The chain couples TRBV7-2 to TRBJ2-7, with D tentatively TRBD1 (5 bases). Trimming pared 0 bases from V and 3 bases from J, leaving 9 bases between. CDR1 and CDR2 from the germline V gene are SGHTA and FQGNSA. The CDR3 covers 14 residues. CDR3 DNA: TGTGCCAGCAGCTTAGCGACAGAGTACTACGAGCAGTACTTC. Translated, it gives CASSLATEYYEQYF.

V gene TRBV19 combines with J gene TRBJ1-5; D is perhaps TRBD1 (5 bases). The CDR3 length is 14 residues. Trimming took off 6 bases at V and 7 bases at J, with 16 bases between the two ends. The germline V gene encodes CDR1 LNHDA and CDR2 SQIVND (reference sequence). CDR3 DNA sequence: TGTGCCAGTAGCCCCCCGACAGTTTGGCAGCCCCAGCATTTT. Encoded protein: CASSPPTVWQPQHF.

This clonotype was counted many times. The chain couples TRBV28 to TRBJ1-1, with a tentative D call TRBD1 (5 bases). Looked up from germline, CDR1 is MDHEN and CDR2 is SYDVKM. The CDR3 runs 14 residues. V gave up 7 bases and J gave up 5 bases, with 17 bases separating them. CDR3 sequence (DNA): TGTGCCAGCACCTCACCGGGGGAATGGACTGAAGCTTTCTTT. Translating it yields CASTSPGEWTEAFF.